The next 17 T cell receptor beta chains were all read from a single sample in a study of cytomegalovirus exposure and HLA in healthy donors. 13 Jbeta primers and 60 Vbeta primers were used for the PCR. Assay used: immunoSEQ multiplex PCR; TCRdb lists only in-frame clones, some missing. The sample has under 200,000 clones; roughly 80% are singletons. Sequenced material: PBMCs. These receptors came from a woman aged 40 to 49 in good health and CMV-seropositive.

The chain carries TRBV5-1 and TRBJ2-7; TRBD2 matches 9 bases. After removal of 7 bases from V and 5 bases from J, the junction contained 16 bases not matched to a gene. This CDR3 is built from 16 residues. Germline V gene sequence: CDR1 SGHRS, CDR2 YFSETQ. The CDR3: CASVPLAGAGIHEQYF. The CDR3 DNA reads as TGCGCCAGCGTCCCTTTAGCGGGAGCGGGTATCCACGAGCAGTACTTC.

This sequence joins TRBV5-4 and TRBJ2-7; 8 bases fit TRBD2. V lost 4 bases, J lost 5 bases, and 11 bases stayed unmatched. The CDR3 has 15 residues. Germline loops: CDR1 SGHNT, CDR2 YYREEE (reference sequence). The CDR3 loop is CASSASGTSFNEQYF. CDR3 DNA sequence: TGTGCCAGCAGCGCCTCCGGGACTAGTTTCAACGAGCAGTACTTC.

The rearrangement links TRBV18 to TRBJ2-2, with unresolved D. Germline V lookup: CDR1 KGHSH, CDR2 LQKENI. The V end was cut by 1 base, the J end by 0 bases, with 6 bases between. This CDR3 spans 15 amino acids. CDR3 in amino acids: CASSPLGANTGELFF. The CDR3, as DNA: TGTGCCAGCTCACCACTAGGAGCGAACACCGGGGAGCTGTTTTTT.

This rearrangement joins TRBV7-2 to TRBJ2-6; possibly TRBD2 for D (6 bases). The V gene lost 5 bases and the J gene lost 19 bases, with 18 bases spanning the gap. From germline, CDR1 is SGHTA and CDR2 FQGNSA. The CDR3 has 12 amino acids. CDR3 nucleotide sequence: TGTGCCAGCAGCCCCCGGAGGGCAGAAAAAACTTTC. This encodes CASSPRRAEKTF.

This rearrangement joins TRBV5-1 to TRBJ1-2; 8 bases line up with TRBD1. Germline CDR1 reads SGHRS; CDR2 reads YFSETQ. This CDR3 has 14 residues. Trimming at V came to 4 bases and at J to 6 bases, leaving 8 bases not matched to a gene. The CDR3, as DNA: TGCGCCAGCAGCAAGGGGGCGACAGGGGATGGCTACACCTTC. Its translation is CASSKGATGDGYTF.

This clone was detected only once. This chain links TRBV7-6 with TRBJ2-3; possible D gene TRBD2, 5 bases. The V gene's germline CDR1 is SGHVS and CDR2 FNYEAQ. Trimming left V 1 base short and J 2 bases short, with 7 bases between. This CDR3 has 14 amino acids. CDR3 protein: CASSLGGFTDTQYF. CDR3 bases: TGTGCCAGCAGCTTAGGCGGGTTCACAGATACGCAGTATTTT. Together with reference TRBV7-6 and TRBJ2-3, the CDR3 gives the full variable domain: GAGVSQSPRYKVTKRGQDVALRCDPISGHVSLYWYRQALGQGPEFLTYFNYEAQQDKSGLPNDRFSAERPEGSISTLTIQRTEQRDSAMYRCASSLGGFTDTQYFGPGTRLTVL.

This clone was picked up one time. The chain combines TRBV27 with TRBJ2-7; 8 positions match TRBD1. The ends lost 2 bases at V and 2 bases at J; junction bases unmatched: 2. Germline CDR1 and CDR2: MNHEY and SMNVEV (reference sequence). The CDR3 contains 14 residues. CDR3 coding DNA: TGTGCCAGCAGTTTAGGCAGGGGGCCCTACGAGCAGTACTTC. Encoded protein: CASSLGRGPYEQYF.

The chain joins TRBV7-2 to TRBJ2-7; TRBD2 agrees at 11 bases. The CDR3 has 15 amino acids. V lost 4 bases to trimming and J lost 5 bases; unmatched junction nucleotides: 7. CDR1 is SGHTA, CDR2 FQGNSA, per germline. The CDR3 loop is CASSSALAGVDEQYF. The CDR3 DNA reads TGTGCCAGCAGCTCCGCACTAGCGGGAGTGGACGAGCAGTACTTC.

This chain links TRBV6-1 with TRBJ1-5, with a tentative D call TRBD1 (5 bases). Trimming took 3 bases from V and 6 from J, leaving 12 bases between them. There are 14 residues in the CDR3. The germline V gene has CDR1 MNHNS and CDR2 SASEGT. The DNA of the CDR3 is TGTGCCAGCAGTGAGGTAGGGGTGGCTCAGCCCCAGCATTTT. It translates to CASSEVGVAQPQHF.

This clone appeared a few times. The chain has TRBV6-1 and TRBJ1-1; the D is unclear. CDR1 is MNHNS, CDR2 SASEGT, per germline. This CDR3 comprises 13 residues. V lost 7 bases and J lost 5, with 14 bases in between. CDR3: CASNTLGWTEAFF. The CDR3 bases are TGTGCCAGCAATACTCTCGGGTGGACTGAAGCTTTCTTT.

The rearrangement uses TRBV7-2 and TRBJ2-4; D not resolved. The CDR3 is made up of 15 amino acids. Germline assignment: CDR1 SGHTA and CDR2 FQGNSA. With 1 base removed from V and 0 bases from J, the gap between germline ends came to 7 bases. The DNA for the CDR3 is TGTGCCAGCAGCTTAGGGGCTGGAGCCAAAAACATTCAGTACTTC. It specifies CASSLGAGAKNIQYF.

J is TRBJ2-1 and V is TRBV4-1; a weak D match, TRBD2 (6 bases). V lost 1 base and J 7 bases, leaving 11 bases between the germline ends. Germline V gives CDR1 MGHRA, CDR2 YSYEKL. The CDR3 contains 14 residues. The CDR3 DNA reads TGCGCCAGCAGCCAAGCAAGGAGGGGTAATGAGCAGTTCTTC. Protein: CASSQARRGNEQFF.

This clone was counted only a few times. The gene calls are TRBV2 and TRBJ2-7, with TRBD1 identical over 9 bases. V shed 5 bases, J shed 5 bases, and the junction held 7 bases outside the gene matches. CDR3 length: 14 amino acids. Per the germline V gene, CDR1 is SNHLY and CDR2 is FYNNEI. This chain's CDR3 is CASSTGTGSHEQYF. DNA of the CDR3: TGTGCCAGCAGTACCGGGACAGGGTCCCACGAGCAGTACTTC. Looking up the rest from reference TRBV2 and TRBJ2-7 gives the full variable domain: EPEVTQTPSHQVTQMGQEVILRCVPISNHLYFYWYRQILGQKVEFLVSFYNNEISEKSEIFDDQFSVERPDGSNFTLKIRSTKLEDSAMYFCASSTGTGSHEQYFGPGTRLTVT.

This clone was recorded a few times. The V gene is TRBV9, the J gene TRBJ1-1; 8 nucleotides line up with TRBD1. Germline values: CDR1 SGDLS, CDR2 YYNGEE. With 4 bases clipped from V and 4 bases from J, the junction kept 6 bases outside the gene matches. This CDR3 comprises 14 residues. CDR3 sequence: CASSTQGAGTEAFF. Written as DNA, the CDR3 is TGTGCCAGCAGCACCCAGGGGGCCGGCACTGAAGCTTTCTTT.

The chain is built from TRBV7-9 and TRBJ1-2, with D perhaps matching TRBD1 (5 bases). Per the germline V gene, CDR1 is SEHNR and CDR2 is FQNEAQ (reference sequence). The CDR3 totals 13 residues. Trimming pared 2 bases from V and 7 bases from J, leaving 11 bases between. The CDR3 DNA follows: TGTGCCAGCAGCTTATCCCAGGGTTTTGGCTACACCTTC. This codes for CASSLSQGFGYTF.

This sequence joins TRBV19 and TRBJ2-5; possibly TRBD2 for D (6 bases). TRBJ2-7 explains the end of the DNA better; the J call may be wrong. CDR1 and CDR2 from the germline V gene are LNHDA and SQIVND (reference sequence). CDR3 size: 14 residues. CDR3 in amino acids: CASSNRRGSYEQYF. CDR3 DNA sequence: TGTGCCAGTAGTAACAGGAGGGGCTCCTACGAGCAGTACTTC.

The rearrangement uses TRBV11-2 and TRBJ2-7, with a tentative D call TRBD1 (6 bases). Trimming removed 1 base from V and 2 bases from J, with 9 bases in between. Germline assignment: CDR1 SGHAT and CDR2 FQNNGV. The CDR3 runs 14 residues. CDR3 residues: CASSLVQGTYEQYF. DNA for the CDR3: TGTGCCAGCAGCTTAGTACAGGGCACCTACGAGCAGTACTTC. The full variable domain, completed using reference TRBV11-2 and TRBJ2-7, is EAGVAQSPRYKIIEKRQSVAFWCNPISGHATLYWYQQILGQGPKLLIQFQNNGVVDDSQLPKDRFSAERLKGVDSTLKIQPAKLEDSAVYLCASSLVQGTYEQYFGPGTRLTVT.